This is a list of T cell receptor beta chains from one sample in a study of cytomegalovirus exposure and HLA in healthy donors. TCRdb's copy holds only in-frame clones and misses some; the assay was immunoSEQ multiplex PCR. Among around 250,000 clones, 81% were seen once, and the ten largest hold around 8.6%. Sequencing used PBMCs. The receptor source for this set is a woman aged 60-75 years in good health and CMV-seropositive. CDR3s include the opening cysteine and the closing phenylalanine or tryptophan. A D gene is named only where the DNA matches it firmly. Clone size is given for some rows only: seen once, a few or many times, or a class if the clone is expanded.

J gene | V gene | CDR3 length | clone size | D gene | CDR3 protein | CDR3 DNA
TRBJ2-7 | TRBV5-6 | 16 | NA | TRBD1 | CASSFLRTGFRYEQYF | TGTGCCAGCAGCTTTTTGCGGACAGGGTTTAGATACGAGCAGTACTTC
TRBJ2-2 | TRBV19 | 15 | once | TRBD2 | CASTLAGRNTGELFF | TGTGCCAGTACCTTAGCGGGAAGGAACACCGGGGAGCTGTTTTTT
TRBJ2-2 | TRBV2 | 15 | NA | NA | CASSDFRRSTGELFF | TGTGCCAGCAGTGATTTTAGGAGGAGCACCGGGGAGCTGTTTTTT
TRBJ1-3 | TRBV9 | 13 | NA | NA | CASSLTGGNTIYF | TGTGCCAGCAGCCTCACGGGAGGAAACACCATATATTTT
TRBJ1-5 | TRBV5-8 | 15 | NA | TRBD1 | CASSLGDRVNSPQHF | TGTGCCAGCAGCTTGGGGGACAGGGTCAATTCGCCCCAGCATTTT
TRBJ1-1 | TRBV10-1 | 14 | NA | NA | CASSETGLDTEAFF | TGCGCCAGCAGTGAGACAGGGTTGGACACTGAAGCTTTCTTT
TRBJ2-3 | TRBV4-1 | 15 | NA | NA | CASSQDEGAADTQYF | TGCGCCAGCAGCCAAGATGAGGGAGCAGCAGATACGCAGTATTTT
TRBJ2-1 | TRBV7-2 | 15 | NA | NA | CASRVNRVGGNEQFF | TGTGCCAGCAGAGTTAACAGGGTTGGGGGTAATGAGCAGTTCTTC
TRBJ1-2 | TRBV4-2 | 15 | NA | NA | CASSQARRVNYGYTF | TGTGCCAGCAGCCAAGCCCGGAGGGTTAACTATGGCTACACCTTC
TRBJ2-1 | TRBV5-4 | 15 | NA | TRBD1 | CASSPPGQGGNEQFF | TGTGCCAGCAGCCCGCCGGGACAGGGTGGCAATGAGCAGTTCTTC
TRBJ2-7 | TRBV19 | 17 | NA | NA | CASSIGTRGRRFYEQYF | TGTGCCAGTAGTATAGGTACCAGGGGCCGTCGCTTCTACGAGCAGTACTTC
TRBJ2-5 | TRBV28 | 14 | NA | NA | CASSSTGTVKTQYF | TGTGCCAGCAGTTCAACAGGGACGGTGAAGACCCAGTACTTC
TRBJ2-5 | TRBV5-1 | 16 | NA | NA | CASRRSGGGWGETQYF | TGCGCCAGCAGACGAAGTGGGGGCGGGTGGGGAGAGACCCAGTACTTC
TRBJ2-1 | TRBV5-6 | 12 | NA | TRBD1 | CASTGGYNEQFF | TGTGCCAGCACAGGGGGCTACAATGAGCAGTTCTTC
TRBJ1-5 | TRBV30 | 14 | NA | TRBD1 | CAWSVTGVDQPQHF | TGTGCCTGGAGTGTAACAGGGGTGGATCAGCCCCAGCATTTT
TRBJ2-3 | TRBV12-5 | 15 | NA | NA | CASGLARVGTDTQYF | TGTGCTAGTGGTTTGGCCAGGGTTGGGACAGATACGCAGTATTTT
TRBJ1-3 | TRBV29-1 | 14 | NA | TRBD1 | CSVGQGGFGNTIYF | TGCAGCGTGGGACAGGGGGGTTTTGGGAACACCATATATTTT
TRBJ2-1 | TRBV5-1 | 14 | NA | TRBD1 | CASSYTGVYNEQFF | TGCGCCAGCAGCTACACAGGGGTATACAATGAGCAGTTCTTC
TRBJ2-1 | TRBV7-3 | 16 | once | TRBD2 | CASSSLAGVRYNEQFF | TGTGCCAGCAGCTCACTAGCGGGAGTCCGCTACAATGAGCAGTTCTTC
TRBJ1-6 | TRBV9 | 15 | NA | TRBD1 | CASSVGGQGKSPLHF | TGTGCCAGCAGCGTAGGTGGACAGGGGAAATCACCCCTCCACTTT
TRBJ2-1 | TRBV14 | 14 | NA | NA | CASSQGWEKNEQFF | TGTGCCAGCAGCCAAGGATGGGAGAAAAATGAGCAGTTCTTC
TRBJ2-7 | TRBV14 | 13 | NA | TRBD2 | CASSRRGGHEQYF | TGTGCCAGCAGCCGACGGGGGGGGCACGAGCAGTACTTC
TRBJ2-5 | TRBV13 | 16 | NA | TRBD2 | CASSLGTAGYQETQYF | TGTGCCAGCAGCTTGGGTACAGCGGGGTACCAAGAGACCCAGTACTTC
TRBJ1-6 | TRBV4-1 | 13 | NA | NA | CASSQDRNSPLHF | TGCGCCAGCAGCCAAGACCGGAATTCACCCCTCCACTTT
TRBJ2-7 | TRBV9 | 14 | NA | NA | CASSARVSDGEQYF | TGTGCCAGCAGCGCCAGGGTTTCGGACGGCGAGCAGTACTTC
TRBJ2-5 | TRBV6-5 | 13 | NA | NA | CASSLTGRETQYF | TGTGCCAGCAGCCTAACAGGGAGAGAGACCCAGTACTTC
TRBJ2-5 | TRBV27 | 15 | NA | NA | CASSYLGQVQETQYF | TGTGCCAGCAGTTACCTGGGGCAGGTCCAAGAGACCCAGTACTTC
TRBJ1-1 | TRBV29-1 | 12 | NA | NA | CSAARGAAEAFF | TGCAGCGCCGCGCGGGGCGCCGCTGAAGCTTTCTTT
TRBJ2-3 | TRBV7-2 | 13 | NA | NA | CASSLAPPEEQYF | TGTGCCAGCAGCTTAGCTCCCCCAGAGGAGCAGTATTTT
TRBJ1-2 | TRBV6-5 | 11 | few | NA | CASSYAGGYTF | TGTGCCAGCAGTTACGCCGGTGGCTACACCTTC
TRBJ1-4 | TRBV5-6 | 12 | NA | NA | CASSSRSQPAFF | TGTGCCAGCAGTTCAAGGTCACAGCCAGCGTTTTTT
TRBJ1-5 | TRBV29-1 | 13 | few | NA | CSVETHRDQPQHF | TGCAGCGTTGAAACGCACCGAGATCAGCCCCAGCATTTT
TRBJ2-3 | TRBV4-1 | 18 | few | NA | CASSQGLAMGGHTDTQYF | TGCGCCAGCAGCCAAGGACTAGCCATGGGGGGACACACAGATACGCAGTATTTT